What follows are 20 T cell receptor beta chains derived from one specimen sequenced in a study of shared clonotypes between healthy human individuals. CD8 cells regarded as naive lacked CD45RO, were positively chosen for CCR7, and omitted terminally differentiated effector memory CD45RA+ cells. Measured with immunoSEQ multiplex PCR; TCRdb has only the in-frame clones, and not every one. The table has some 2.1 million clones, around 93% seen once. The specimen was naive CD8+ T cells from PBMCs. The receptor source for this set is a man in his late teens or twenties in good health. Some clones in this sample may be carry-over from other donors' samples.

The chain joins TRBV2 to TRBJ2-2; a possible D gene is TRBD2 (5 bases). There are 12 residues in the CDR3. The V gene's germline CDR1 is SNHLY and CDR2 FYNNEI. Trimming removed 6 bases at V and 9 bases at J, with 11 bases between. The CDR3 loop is CASSRRTRELFF. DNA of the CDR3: TGTGCCAGCAGCAGGAGGACCAGGGAGCTGTTTTTT.

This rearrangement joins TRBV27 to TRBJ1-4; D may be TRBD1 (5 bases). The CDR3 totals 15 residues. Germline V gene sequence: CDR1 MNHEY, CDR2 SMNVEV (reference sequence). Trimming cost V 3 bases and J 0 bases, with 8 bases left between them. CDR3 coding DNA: TGTGCCAGCAGTTTTATAGGGGCAACTAATGAAAAACTGTTTTTT. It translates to CASSFIGATNEKLFF.

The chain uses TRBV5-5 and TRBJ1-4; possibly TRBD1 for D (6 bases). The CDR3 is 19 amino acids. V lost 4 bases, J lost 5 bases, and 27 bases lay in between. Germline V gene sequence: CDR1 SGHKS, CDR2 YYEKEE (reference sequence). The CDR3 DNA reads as TGTGCCAGCAGCCTGATCCCTCGATTGACAGGCGAACTGAATGAAAAACTGTTTTTT. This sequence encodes CASSLIPRLTGELNEKLFF.

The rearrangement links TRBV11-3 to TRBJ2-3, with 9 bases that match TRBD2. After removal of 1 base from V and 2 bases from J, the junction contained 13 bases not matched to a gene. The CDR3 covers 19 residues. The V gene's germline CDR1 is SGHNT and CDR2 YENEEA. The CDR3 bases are TGTGCCAGCAGCTTAGGGGAAGATGGAGCGGGAGGATCCACAGATACGCAGTATTTT. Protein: CASSLGEDGAGGSTDTQYF.

CDR3 DNA: TGTGCCAGCAGTGGGGGATCTGAAGCTTTCTTT. The encoded protein is CASSGGSEAFF. This chain links TRBV6-1 with TRBJ1-1; D is unresolved. Germline CDR1 reads MNHNS; CDR2 reads SASEGT. This CDR3 has 11 residues. The ends were cut back, 4 bases at V and 6 bases at J, with 6 bases in the middle.

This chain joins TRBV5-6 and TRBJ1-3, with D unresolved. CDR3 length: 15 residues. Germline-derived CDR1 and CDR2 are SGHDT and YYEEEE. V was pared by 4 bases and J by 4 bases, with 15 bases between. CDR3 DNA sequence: TGTGCCAGCAGCCCGACCCCCAGACCCGGAAACACCATATATTTT. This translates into CASSPTPRPGNTIYF.

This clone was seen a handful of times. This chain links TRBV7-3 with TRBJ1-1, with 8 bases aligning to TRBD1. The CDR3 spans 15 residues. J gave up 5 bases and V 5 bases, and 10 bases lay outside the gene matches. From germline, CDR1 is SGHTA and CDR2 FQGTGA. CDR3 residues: CASSPDRGGDTEAFF. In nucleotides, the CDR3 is TGTGCCAGCAGCCCAGACAGGGGAGGTGATACTGAAGCTTTCTTT.

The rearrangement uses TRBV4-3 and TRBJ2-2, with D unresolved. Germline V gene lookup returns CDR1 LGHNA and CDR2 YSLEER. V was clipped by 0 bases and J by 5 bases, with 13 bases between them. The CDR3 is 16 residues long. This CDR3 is CASSQDIRVGTGELFF. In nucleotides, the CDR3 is TGCGCCAGCAGCCAAGATATAAGGGTTGGAACCGGGGAGCTGTTTTTT.

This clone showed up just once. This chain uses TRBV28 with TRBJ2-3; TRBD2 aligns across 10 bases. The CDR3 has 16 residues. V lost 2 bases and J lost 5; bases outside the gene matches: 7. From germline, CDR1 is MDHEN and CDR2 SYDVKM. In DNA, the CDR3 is TGTGCCAGCAGTTTAATTCTAGCGGGAGCGGGAGATACGCAGTATTTT. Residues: CASSLILAGAGDTQYF.

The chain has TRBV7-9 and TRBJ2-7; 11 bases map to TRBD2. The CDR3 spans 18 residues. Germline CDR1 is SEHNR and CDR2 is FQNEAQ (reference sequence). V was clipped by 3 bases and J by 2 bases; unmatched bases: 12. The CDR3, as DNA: TGTGCCAGCAGCTTTGGTATACTAGCGGGAGAGAGTACCTACGAGCAGTACTTC. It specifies CASSFGILAGESTYEQYF.

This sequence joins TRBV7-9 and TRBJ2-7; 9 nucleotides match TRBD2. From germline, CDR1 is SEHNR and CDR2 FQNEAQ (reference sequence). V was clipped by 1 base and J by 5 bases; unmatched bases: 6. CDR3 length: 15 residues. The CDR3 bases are TGTGCCAGCAGCTTAGTCTGGCGGGAGGGTAACGAGCAGTACTTC. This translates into CASSLVWREGNEQYF.

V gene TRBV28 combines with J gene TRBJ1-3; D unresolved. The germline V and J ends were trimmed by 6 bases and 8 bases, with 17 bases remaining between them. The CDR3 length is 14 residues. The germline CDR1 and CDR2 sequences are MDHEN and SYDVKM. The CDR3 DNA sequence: TGTGCCAGCAGCCCCCCGCGGGCCGGGTACACCATATATTTT. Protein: CASSPPRAGYTIYF.

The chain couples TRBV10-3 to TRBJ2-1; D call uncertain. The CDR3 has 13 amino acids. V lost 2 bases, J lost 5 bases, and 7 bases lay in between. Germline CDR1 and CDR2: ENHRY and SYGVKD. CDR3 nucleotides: TGTGCCATCAGTGAGACATCGAACAATGAGCAGTTCTTC. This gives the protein CAISETSNNEQFF.

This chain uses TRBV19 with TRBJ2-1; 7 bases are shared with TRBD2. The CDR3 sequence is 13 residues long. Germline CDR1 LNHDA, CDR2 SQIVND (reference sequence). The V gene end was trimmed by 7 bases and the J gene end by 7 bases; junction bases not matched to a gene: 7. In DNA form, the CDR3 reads TGTGCCAGTAAGGGGCGGGAGATGAATGAGCAGTTCTTC. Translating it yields CASKGREMNEQFF.

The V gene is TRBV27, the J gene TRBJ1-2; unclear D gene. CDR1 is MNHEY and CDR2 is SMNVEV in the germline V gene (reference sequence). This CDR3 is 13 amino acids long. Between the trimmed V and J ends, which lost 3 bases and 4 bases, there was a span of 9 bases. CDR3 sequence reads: CASSFNVVYGYTF. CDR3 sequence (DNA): TGTGCCAGCAGTTTCAACGTAGTCTATGGCTACACCTTC.

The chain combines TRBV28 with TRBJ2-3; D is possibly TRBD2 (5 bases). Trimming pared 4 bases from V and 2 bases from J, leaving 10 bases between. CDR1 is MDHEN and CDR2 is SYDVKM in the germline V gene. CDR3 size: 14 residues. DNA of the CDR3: TGTGCCAGCAGTTCCGGGAAGCTCACAGATACGCAGTATTTT. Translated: CASSSGKLTDTQYF. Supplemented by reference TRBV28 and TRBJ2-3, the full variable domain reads DVKVTQSSRYLVKRTGEKVFLECVQDMDHENMFWYRQDPGLGLRLIYFSYDVKMKEKGDIPEGYSVSREKKERFSLILESASTNQTSMYLCASSSGKLTDTQYFGPGTRLTVL.

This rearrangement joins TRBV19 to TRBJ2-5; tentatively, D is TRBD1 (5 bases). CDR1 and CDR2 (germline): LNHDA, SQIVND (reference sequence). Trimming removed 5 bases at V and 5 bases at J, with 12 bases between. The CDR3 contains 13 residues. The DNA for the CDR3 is TGTGCCAGTAGTGTCAGGGATCTGGAGACCCAGTACTTC. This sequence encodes CASSVRDLETQYF. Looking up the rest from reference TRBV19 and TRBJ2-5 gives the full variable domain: DGGITQSPKYLFRKEGQNVTLSCEQNLNHDAMYWYRQDPGQGLRLIYYSQIVNDFQKGDIAEGYSVSREKKESFPLTVTSAQKNPTAFYLCASSVRDLETQYFGPGTRLLVL.

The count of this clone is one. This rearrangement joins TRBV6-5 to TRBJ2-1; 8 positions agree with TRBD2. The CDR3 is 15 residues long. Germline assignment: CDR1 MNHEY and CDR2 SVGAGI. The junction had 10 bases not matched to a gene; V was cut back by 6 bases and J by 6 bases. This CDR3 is CASSLSSGRANEQFF. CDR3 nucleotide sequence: TGTGCCAGCAGCCTATCTAGCGGGCGGGCCAATGAGCAGTTCTTC.

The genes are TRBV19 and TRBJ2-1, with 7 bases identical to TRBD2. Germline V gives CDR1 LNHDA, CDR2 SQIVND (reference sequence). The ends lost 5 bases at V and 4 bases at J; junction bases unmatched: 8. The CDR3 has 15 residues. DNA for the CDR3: TGTGCCAGTAGTCCCCAGGCGGGACTATACAATGAGCAGTTCTTC. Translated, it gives CASSPQAGLYNEQFF.

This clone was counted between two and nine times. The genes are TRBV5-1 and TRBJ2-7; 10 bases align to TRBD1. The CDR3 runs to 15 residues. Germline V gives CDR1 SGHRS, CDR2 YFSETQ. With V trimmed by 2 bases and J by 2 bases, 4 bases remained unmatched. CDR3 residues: CASSFWTGGTYEQYF. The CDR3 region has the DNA TGCGCCAGCAGCTTCTGGACAGGGGGGACCTACGAGCAGTACTTC.